This T cell receptor beta chain was identified in a study of cytomegalovirus exposure and HLA in healthy donors. Study-wide background: A prior analysis found about 120 million unique TCR beta sequences from around 180 million T cells. The study's early data release held 75 million to 95 million unique TCRs from HLA-typed donors. Overall study findings and caveats: Owing to their indistinguishability, certain V segments, notably TRBV6-2 and TRBV6-3, were excluded. Most TCR sequences were seen very rarely across donors, but some public TCRs occurred in many.

A note on this clone: Its antigen is not known.

Trimming removed 7 bases from V and 4 bases from J; junction bases left unmatched: 8. CDR1 is SGHVS, CDR2 FNYEAQ, per germline. This CDR3 spans 15 amino acids. Vbeta (60) and Jbeta (13) primers were used in the PCR. Produced via immunoSEQ multiplex PCR; TCRdb's table is partial and in-frame only. Of roughly 150,000 clones detected, 82% appear once; the ten largest clones hold less than 3%. The material sequenced was PBMCs. The receptor's source is a male donor in good health and CMV-seronegative. V and J are TRBV7-6 and TRBJ2-3; 10 bases agree with TRBD2. CDR3 amino acids: CASTPLAGVADTQYF. The CDR3 nucleotides are TGTGCCAGCACCCCCCTAGCGGGGGTTGCAGATACGCAGTATTTT.